The 18 T cell receptor beta chains reported below all come from one sample, sequenced in a study of response to subunit inactivated influenza vaccine. MiXCR, applied by TCRdb to the RT-PCR reads, yields one record per CDR3 protein. The sample shows around 490,000 distinct CDR3 sequences, roughly 8.2% of them seen only once. The sample consisted of PBMCs from blood, taken around 25 months after vaccination. These receptors came from a man between 45 and 75 years old who received an inactivated influenza vaccine.

This clonotype was observed a few times. The chain recombines TRBV5-6 with TRBJ2-7, with a possible D match to TRBD1 (7 bases). The CDR3 has 15 residues. V lost 5 bases to trimming and J lost 5 bases, with 20 bases between them. Germline V gene lookup returns CDR1 SGHDT and CDR2 YYEEEE. The CDR3 sequence is CASSRGQPLANEQYF. The DNA for the CDR3 is TGTGCCAGCAGTAGGGGACAGCCCCTAGCGAACGAGCAGTACTTC.

This clonotype was seen a few times. The gene calls are TRBV19 and TRBJ1-1; TRBD1 matches at 7 bases. Germline V lookup: CDR1 LNHDA, CDR2 SQIVND (reference sequence). This CDR3 comprises 15 residues. With 6 bases clipped from V and 3 bases from J, the junction kept 10 bases outside the gene matches. The CDR3 region has the DNA TGTGCCAGTAGGGATCGACAGGGTAGGTACACTGAAGCTTTCTTT. Residues: CASRDRQGRYTEAFF.

The rearrangement uses TRBV10-3 and TRBJ1-5; D unresolved. Trimming pared 6 bases from V and 3 bases from J, leaving 9 bases between. Looked up from germline, CDR1 is ENHRY and CDR2 is SYGVKD. This CDR3 contains 13 residues. CDR3 DNA: TGTGCCATCAGGGGCGAGGCCAATCAGCCCCAGCATTTT. Its protein is CAIRGEANQPQHF.

This clonotype has just a few counts. J is TRBJ2-5 and V is TRBV20-1; 9 nucleotides match TRBD2. Germline V gives CDR1 DFQATT, CDR2 SNEGSKA (reference sequence). This CDR3 has 16 amino acids. The V gene end was trimmed by 2 bases and the J gene end by 3 bases; junction bases not matched to a gene: 10. This chain's CDR3 is CSARQRYSGRKETQYF. The CDR3 DNA reads TGCAGTGCTAGACAACGATATAGCGGGAGAAAAGAGACCCAGTACTTC.

The chain links TRBV20-1 to TRBJ2-3, with TRBD2 as a possible D gene (6 bases). Germline-derived CDR1 and CDR2 are DFQATT and SNEGSKA (reference sequence). The CDR3 consists of 15 residues. The V end was cut by 0 bases, the J end by 3 bases, with 13 bases between. The CDR3 sequence: CSARDSREVTDTQYF. The CDR3 DNA follows: TGCAGTGCTAGAGATTCGAGGGAGGTTACAGATACGCAGTATTTT.

The rearrangement joins TRBV7-9 to TRBJ2-1, with a tentative D call TRBD2 (6 bases). Between the trimmed V and J ends, which lost 5 bases and 9 bases, there was a span of 26 bases. The CDR3 runs 17 residues. Germline values: CDR1 SEHNR, CDR2 FQNEAQ (reference sequence). CDR3 sequence: CASSAARLTRLGGEQFF. CDR3 in DNA: TGTGCCAGCAGCGCGGCGCGTTTGACGCGGCTGGGAGGTGAGCAGTTCTTC.

This clonotype was detected ten times or more. The chain employs TRBV15 and TRBJ2-3; no definite D call. The V end lost 4 bases, the J end lost 6 bases, and 17 bases lay between the germline ends. CDR1 is LNHNV and CDR2 is YYDKDF in the germline V gene (reference sequence). The CDR3 is made up of 15 amino acids. DNA of the CDR3: TGTGCCACCAGCACGCGGAGTGGTAGCTCGGATACGCAGTATTTT. Protein sequence: CATSTRSGSSDTQYF.

This clonotype turned up a few times. The rearrangement joins TRBV20-1 to TRBJ2-3; 9 bases match TRBD2. Looked up from germline, CDR1 is DFQATT and CDR2 is SNEGSKA (reference sequence). This CDR3 spans 14 amino acids. V lost 6 bases to trimming and J lost 4 bases; unmatched junction nucleotides: 8. For the CDR3, the DNA is TGCAGTGCAGCCGAAGGGACTAGCCCAGATACGCAGTATTTT. Protein sequence: CSAAEGTSPDTQYF.

The rearrangement links TRBV3-1 to TRBJ2-7; D perhaps matches TRBD2 (5 bases). Germline CDR1 is LGHDT and CDR2 is YNNKEL (reference sequence). The CDR3 loop spans 15 amino acids. V lost 0 bases, J lost 2 bases, and 11 bases lay in between. CDR3 protein: CASSQDPSGTYEQYF. CDR3 bases: TGTGCCAGCAGCCAAGATCCGTCGGGAACCTACGAGCAGTACTTC.

In its sample, this clonotype was seen a few times. The rearrangement joins TRBV6-5 to TRBJ2-1; D is unclear. CDR1 MNHEY and CDR2 SVGAGI come from the germline V gene. Trimming left V 6 bases short and J 5 bases short, with 17 bases between. The length of the CDR3 is 15 residues. In nucleotides, the CDR3 is TGTGCCAGCAGATCTCAGTCAGGACCTAACAATGAGCAGTTCTTC. Amino acid sequence: CASRSQSGPNNEQFF.

The chain uses TRBV29-1 and TRBJ2-6, with 7 positions matching TRBD1. The germline V gene has CDR1 SQVTM and CDR2 ANQGSEA. V trimming: 1 base; J trimming: 0 bases; junction bases outside the gene matches: 3. The CDR3 is made up of 16 amino acids. CDR3 nucleotide sequence: TGCAGCGTTGAAGGGACAGGCCTCTCTGGGGCCAACGTCCTGACTTTC. Translation gives CSVEGTGLSGANVLTF.

The chain employs TRBV20-1 and TRBJ2-1, with D possibly matching TRBD2 (6 bases). CDR3 length: 14 amino acids. The V end was cut by 3 bases, the J end by 6 bases, with 15 bases between. Germline V lookup: CDR1 DFQATT, CDR2 SNEGSKA (reference sequence). The CDR3 region has the DNA TGCAGTGCTAGGGACTACTCGACCGTCAATGAGCAGTTCTTC. It specifies CSARDYSTVNEQFF.

The CDR3 region is CASSLGHPETQYF. For the CDR3, the DNA is TGTGCCAGCAGCCTCGGACACCCAGAGACCCAGTACTTC. The rearrangement links TRBV7-8 to TRBJ2-5, with D possibly matching TRBD1 (5 bases). CDR3 length equals 13 residues. The V gene's germline CDR1 is SGHVS and CDR2 FQNEAQ. Trimming stripped 5 bases from V and 4 bases from J, with 11 bases between.

This clonotype has a handful of counts. This CDR3 reads CASSYDQEAFF. The CDR3, as DNA: TGTGCCAGCAGTTACGATCAGGAAGCTTTCTTT. The rearrangement uses TRBV6-2 or TRBV6-3 and TRBJ1-1; no clear D gene. V dropped 2 bases and J dropped 8 bases, with 6 bases sitting between them. Germline values: CDR1 MNHEY, CDR2 SVGEGT. The CDR3 runs to 11 residues.

This clonotype was seen a handful of times. The chain links TRBV20-1 to TRBJ2-2; D is perhaps TRBD2 (6 bases). The CDR3 runs 13 residues. From germline, CDR1 is DFQATT and CDR2 SNEGSKA (reference sequence). The V gene lost 2 bases and the J gene lost 6 bases, with 10 bases spanning the gap. The CDR3 DNA reads TGCAGTGCTAGAAGCCTAGCGTCCGGGGAGCTGTTTTTT. Translation gives CSARSLASGELFF.

The sample holds many counts of this clonotype. The gene calls are TRBV6-1 and TRBJ1-5, with D tentatively TRBD1 (5 bases). This CDR3 spans 12 amino acids. V shed 6 bases and J shed 8 bases, with 11 bases lying between them. Germline V gene lookup returns CDR1 MNHNS and CDR2 SASEGT. The CDR3 reads CASRVRDEPQHF. The CDR3 nucleotides are TGTGCCAGCAGGGTCAGGGATGAGCCCCAGCATTTT.

V usage is TRBV14 and J usage is TRBJ2-3, with D uncertain. This CDR3 is 13 amino acids long. The germline V gene encodes CDR1 SGHDN and CDR2 FVKESK. Trimming took 3 bases from V and 6 from J, leaving 10 bases between them. CDR3 DNA sequence: TGTGCCAGCAGCCAGGCCCCCTTTGATACGCAGTATTTT. It codes for CASSQAPFDTQYF.

This clonotype has just a few counts. The CDR3 DNA follows: TGTGCCAGCAGTTACCCCGGGCAGGTGAGAGGCACTGAAGCTTTCTTT. Protein sequence: CASSYPGQVRGTEAFF. The V and J genes are TRBV6-2 or TRBV6-3 and TRBJ1-1; no clear D. Trimming stripped 2 bases from V and 4 bases from J, with 17 bases between. Germline values: CDR1 MNHEY, CDR2 SVGEGT. This CDR3 region has 16 residues.